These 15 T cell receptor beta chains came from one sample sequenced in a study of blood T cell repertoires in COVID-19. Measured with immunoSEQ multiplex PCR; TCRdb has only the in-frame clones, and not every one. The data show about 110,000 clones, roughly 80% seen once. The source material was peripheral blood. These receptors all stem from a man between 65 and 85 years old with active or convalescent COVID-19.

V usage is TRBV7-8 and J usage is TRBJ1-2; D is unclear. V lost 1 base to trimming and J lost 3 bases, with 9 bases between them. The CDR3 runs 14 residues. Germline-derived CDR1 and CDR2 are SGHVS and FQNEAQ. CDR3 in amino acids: CASSLDQRHYGYTF. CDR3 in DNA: TGTGCCAGCAGCTTAGATCAGCGACACTATGGCTACACCTTC.

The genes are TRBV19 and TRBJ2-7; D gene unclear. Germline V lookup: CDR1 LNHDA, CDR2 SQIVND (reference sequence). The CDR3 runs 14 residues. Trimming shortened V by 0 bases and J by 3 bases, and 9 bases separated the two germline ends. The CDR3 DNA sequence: TGTGCCAGTAGTATAGAAGGAACAGACTACGAGCAGTACTTC. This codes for CASSIEGTDYEQYF.

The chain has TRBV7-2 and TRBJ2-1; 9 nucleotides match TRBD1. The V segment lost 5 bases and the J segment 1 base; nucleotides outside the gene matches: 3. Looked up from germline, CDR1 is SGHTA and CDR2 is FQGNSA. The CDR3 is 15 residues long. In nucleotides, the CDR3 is TGTGCCAGCAGCGAACAGGGGGCATCCTACAATGAGCAGTTCTTC. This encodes CASSEQGASYNEQFF.

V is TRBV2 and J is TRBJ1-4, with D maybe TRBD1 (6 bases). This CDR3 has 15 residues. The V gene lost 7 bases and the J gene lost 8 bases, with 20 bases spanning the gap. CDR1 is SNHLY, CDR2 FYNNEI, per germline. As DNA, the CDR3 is TGTGCCAGCACCACGAGAGGGGGATTAGTCGAAAAACTGTTTTTT. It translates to CASTTRGGLVEKLFF.

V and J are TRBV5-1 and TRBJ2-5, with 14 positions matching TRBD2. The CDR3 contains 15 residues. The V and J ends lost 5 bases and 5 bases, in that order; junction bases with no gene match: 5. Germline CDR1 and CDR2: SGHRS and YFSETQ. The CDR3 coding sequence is TGCGCCAGCAGACTGGGACTAGCGGGGGCTGAGACCCAGTACTTC. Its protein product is CASRLGLAGAETQYF.

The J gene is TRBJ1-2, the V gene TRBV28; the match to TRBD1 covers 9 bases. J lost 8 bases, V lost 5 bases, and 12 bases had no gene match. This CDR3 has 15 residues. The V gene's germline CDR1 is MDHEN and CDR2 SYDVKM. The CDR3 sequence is CASSPPTGGVEGYTF. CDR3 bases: TGTGCCAGCAGTCCGCCGACAGGGGGGGTTGAAGGCTACACCTTC.

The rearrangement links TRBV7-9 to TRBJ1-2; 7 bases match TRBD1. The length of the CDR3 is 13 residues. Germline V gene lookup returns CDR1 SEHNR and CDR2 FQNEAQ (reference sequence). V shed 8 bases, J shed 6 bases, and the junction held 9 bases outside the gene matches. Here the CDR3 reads CASGLRDRDGYTF. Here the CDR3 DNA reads TGTGCCAGCGGTCTCCGGGACAGAGATGGCTACACCTTC.

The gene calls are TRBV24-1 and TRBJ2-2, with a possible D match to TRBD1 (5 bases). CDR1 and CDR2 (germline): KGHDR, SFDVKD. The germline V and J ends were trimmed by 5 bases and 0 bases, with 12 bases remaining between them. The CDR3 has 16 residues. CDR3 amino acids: CATSVHGAANTGELFF. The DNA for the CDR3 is TGTGCCACCAGTGTCCATGGGGCGGCGAACACCGGGGAGCTGTTTTTT.

The CDR3 sequence: CASSWGLNTGELFF. DNA of the CDR3: TGCGCCAGCAGCTGGGGACTCAACACCGGGGAGCTGTTTTTT. The chain recombines TRBV5-1 with TRBJ2-2, with D possibly TRBD2 on 6 matching bases. This CDR3 has 14 amino acids. Trimming removed 3 bases from V and 2 bases from J, with 8 bases in between. Germline CDR1 and CDR2: SGHRS and YFSETQ.

The CDR3 DNA reads TGCGCCAGCAGCTTGGGAGCGGCAAAGGGCGAGCAGTTCTTC. This encodes CASSLGAAKGEQFF. The V and J genes are TRBV5-1 and TRBJ2-1; possible D gene TRBD2, 5 bases. V lost 0 bases to trimming and J lost 10 bases, with 14 bases between them. This CDR3 has 14 amino acids. Germline CDR1 reads SGHRS; CDR2 reads YFSETQ.

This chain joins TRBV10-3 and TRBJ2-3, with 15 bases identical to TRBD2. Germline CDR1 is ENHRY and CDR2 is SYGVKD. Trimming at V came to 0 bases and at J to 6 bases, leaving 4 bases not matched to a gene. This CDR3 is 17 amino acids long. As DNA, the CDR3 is TGTGCCATCAGTGAGTCAAGGACTAGCGGGAGGGCGGATACGCAGTATTTT. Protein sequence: CAISESRTSGRADTQYF.

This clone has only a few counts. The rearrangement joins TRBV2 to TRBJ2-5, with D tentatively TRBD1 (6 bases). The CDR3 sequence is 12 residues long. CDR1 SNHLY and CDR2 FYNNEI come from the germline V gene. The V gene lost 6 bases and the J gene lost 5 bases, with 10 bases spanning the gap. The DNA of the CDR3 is TGTGCCAGCAGCTGGGGGCGGGAGACCCAGTACTTC. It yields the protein CASSWGRETQYF.

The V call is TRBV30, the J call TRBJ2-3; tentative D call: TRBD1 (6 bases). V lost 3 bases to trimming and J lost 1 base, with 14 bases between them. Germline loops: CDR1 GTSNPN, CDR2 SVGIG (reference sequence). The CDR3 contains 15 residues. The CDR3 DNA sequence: TGTGCCTGGAGGACCCGGACAGCGGGCACAGATACGCAGTATTTT. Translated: CAWRTRTAGTDTQYF.

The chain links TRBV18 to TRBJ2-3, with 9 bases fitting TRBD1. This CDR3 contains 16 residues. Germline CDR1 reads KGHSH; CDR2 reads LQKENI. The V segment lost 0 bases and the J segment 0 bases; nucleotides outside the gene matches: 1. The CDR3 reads CASSPPGTGSTDTQYF. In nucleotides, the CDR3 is TGTGCCAGCTCACCACCCGGGACAGGGAGCACAGATACGCAGTATTTT. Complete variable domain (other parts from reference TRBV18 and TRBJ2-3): NAGVMQNPRHLVRRRGQEARLRCSPMKGHSHVYWYRQLPEEGLKFMVYLQKENIIDESGMPKERFSAEFPKEGPSILRIQQVVRGDSAAYFCASSPPGTGSTDTQYFGPGTRLTVL.

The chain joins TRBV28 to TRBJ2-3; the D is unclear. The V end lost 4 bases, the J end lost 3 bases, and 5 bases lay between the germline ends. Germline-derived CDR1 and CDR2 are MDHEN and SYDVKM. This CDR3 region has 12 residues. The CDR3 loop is CASSSITDTQYF. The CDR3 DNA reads TGTGCCAGCAGTTCCATTACAGATACGCAGTATTTT.